The rows below give T cell receptor beta chains drawn from one sample of a study of molecular identifiers for immune sequencing clone quantification. TCRdb re-called the PCR reads through MiXCR, storing one row per CDR3 protein. The profile shows about 300,000 distinct CDR3 sequences, over 20% of them singletons. The sequencing input was naive CD8+ T cells from blood, with Jurkat cell RNA spiked in. The receptors stem from a human donor in good health. Some libraries in this study had Jurkat cell RNA spiked in. The CDR3 runs from the conserved cysteine through the conserved F or W. The order of the fields is CDR3 protein, CDR3 DNA, clone size, V gene, J gene, D gene. D genes are given only for firm matches. Rows give clone size only sometimes, using once, few, many, or a class for an expanded clone.

CASGSPTGENTYEQYF	TGTGCCAGCGGCAGTCCGACAGGAGAAAATACCTACGAGCAGTACTTC	many	TRBV27	TRBJ2-7	NA
CASSLAVSTTYNEQFF	TGTGCCAGCAGCTTAGCGGTTTCAACGACCTACAATGAGCAGTTCTTC	NA	TRBV11-2	TRBJ2-1	NA
CASSVAGGRAGDTQYF	TGTGCCAGCAGCGTAGCCGGCGGGAGGGCCGGAGATACGCAGTATTTT	NA	TRBV9	TRBJ2-3	TRBD2
CASSPRAYNEQFF	TGCGCCAGCAGCCCCCGGGCTTACAATGAGCAGTTCTTC	many	TRBV5-1	TRBJ2-1	NA
CSANDRTVMNTEAFF	TGCAGTGCAAACGACCGGACAGTAATGAACACTGAAGCTTTCTTT	many	TRBV20-1	TRBJ1-1	NA
CASSLRGLGEKLFF	TGTGCCAGCAGTTTAAGGGGGCTTGGTGAAAAACTGTTTTTT	NA	TRBV28	TRBJ1-4	TRBD1
CASRMTIEAFF	TGTGCCAGCAGAATGACCATTGAAGCTTTCTTT	many	TRBV11-2	TRBJ1-1	NA
CASSRGTGGFAGELFF	TGTGCCAGCAGCCGCGGGACAGGGGGCTTCGCCGGGGAGCTGTTTTTT	NA	TRBV7-9	TRBJ2-2	TRBD1
CATTTSLHPDTQYF	TGTGCCACAACGACTTCACTACATCCGGATACGCAGTATTTT	many	TRBV15	TRBJ2-3	NA
CASSSPSGGPSTDTQYF	TGTGCCAGCAGTTCCCCTAGCGGGGGCCCTTCCACAGATACGCAGTATTTT	many	TRBV27	TRBJ2-3	TRBD2
CASSRGLAGAYEQYF	TGTGCCAGCAGCCGCGGACTAGCGGGAGCCTACGAGCAGTACTTC	many	TRBV4-2	TRBJ2-7	TRBD2
CSVVALAKNIQYF	TGCAGCGTTGTGGCCCTAGCCAAAAACATTCAGTACTTC	many	TRBV29-1	TRBJ2-4	NA
CASSLAYRTSGSTDTQYF	TGTGCCAGCAGCTTAGCTTACAGGACTAGCGGGAGTACAGATACGCAGTATTTT	many	TRBV7-9	TRBJ2-3	TRBD2
CASSPLSIGTDTQYF	TGTGCCAGCAGCCCCCTGTCCATAGGTACAGATACGCAGTATTTT	many	TRBV7-6	TRBJ2-3	NA
CASSPGQSNQPQHF	TGTGCCAGCAGTCCGGGACAGTCCAATCAGCCCCAGCATTTT	many	TRBV27	TRBJ1-5	TRBD1
CSARDYPGHEQYF	TGCAGTGCTAGAGATTACCCAGGGCACGAGCAGTACTTC	many	TRBV20-1	TRBJ2-7	NA
CASSLGGGLYNEQFF	TGTGCCAGCAGCCTCGGGGGGGGATTGTACAATGAGCAGTTCTTC	many	TRBV7-9	TRBJ2-1	TRBD2
CASSQDLNTAGRSPLHF	TGCGCCAGCAGCCAAGATTTAAATACGGCCGGGAGATCACCCCTCCACTTT	few	TRBV4-1	TRBJ1-6	NA
CASSLDTADPTDTQYF	TGTGCCAGCAGCCTCGATACCGCGGACCCCACAGATACGCAGTATTTT	many	TRBV7-2	TRBJ2-3	NA
CASSQSAGGGTTDTQYF	TGCGCCAGCAGCCAATCCGCTGGCGGGGGGACCACAGATACGCAGTATTTT	few	TRBV4-1	TRBJ2-3	TRBD2
CAREPGRDQETQYF	TGTGCCAGAGAGCCCGGGAGAGATCAAGAGACCCAGTACTTC	NA	TRBV6-9	TRBJ2-5	NA
CASSQTQGLADTQYF	TGCGCCAGCAGCCAAACCCAGGGACTAGCAGATACGCAGTATTTT	few	TRBV4-1	TRBJ2-3	TRBD2
CSARPSGSYEQYF	TGCAGTGCTAGGCCCTCGGGCTCCTACGAGCAGTACTTC	NA	TRBV20-1	TRBJ2-7	NA
CASSVEGDTGMNTGALF	TGTGCCAGCAGCGTAGAGGGGGATACAGGCATGAACACTGGAGCTCTCTTT	NA	TRBV9	TRBJ1-1	NA
CASSTGQSNQPQHF	TGTGCCAGCAGCACAGGACAGAGCAATCAGCCCCAGCATTTT	many	TRBV12-3/TRBV12-4	TRBJ1-5	NA
CASSYSTSGSIWDTQYF	TGTGCCAGCAGTTACTCGACTAGCGGGAGTATATGGGATACGCAGTATTTT	many	TRBV6-2/TRBV6-3	TRBJ2-3	TRBD2
CASSTGPYEQYF	TGTGCCAGCAGCACGGGGCCATACGAGCAGTACTTC	many	TRBV12-3/TRBV12-4	TRBJ2-7	NA
CASSSRGPQVEPQHF	TGTGCCAGCAGCTCGCGGGGCCCGCAAGTTGAGCCCCAGCATTTT	NA	TRBV28	TRBJ1-5	NA
CASSPTRTDTEAFF	TGTGCCAGCAGCCCCACCCGGACGGACACTGAAGCTTTCTTT	many	TRBV7-9	TRBJ1-1	NA
CASSQDIRLETQYF	TGTGCCAGCAGCCAAGATATCAGGTTAGAGACCCAGTACTTC	few	TRBV3-1	TRBJ2-5	NA
CSASGGESNYGYTF	TGCAGTGCTAGCGGGGGAGAGTCTAACTATGGCTACACCTTC	many	TRBV20-1	TRBJ1-2	NA
CASSYREYEQYF	TGTGCCAGCAGCTACAGGGAATACGAGCAGTACTTC	many	TRBV7-9	TRBJ2-7	NA
CASGFYTGANEPTGELFF	TGTGCTAGTGGTTTTTACACAGGGGCGAACGAACCCACCGGGGAGCTGTTTTTT	NA	TRBV12-5	TRBJ2-2	TRBD1
CSVEWGLGNEQYF	TGCAGCGTTGAATGGGGGCTGGGGAACGAGCAGTACTTC	many	TRBV29-1	TRBJ2-7	NA
CASETGVPSEQYF	TGTGCCAGCGAAACAGGTGTACCATCAGAGCAGTACTTC	NA	TRBV25-1	TRBJ2-7	NA
CASRLQTGGSEAFF	TGTGCCAGCAGACTACAGACCGGGGGCTCTGAAGCTTTCTTT	many	TRBV2	TRBJ1-1	NA
CATSSNEQFF	TGTGCCACCAGCTCCAATGAGCAGTTCTTC	many	TRBV24-1	TRBJ2-1	NA
CASSLMTAESYEQYF	TGTGCCAGCAGCTTAATGACAGCGGAGTCCTACGAGCAGTACTTC	once	TRBV11-1	TRBJ2-7	NA
CACRQDSYNEQFF	TGTGCCTGCAGACAGGATTCCTACAATGAGCAGTTCTTC	NA	TRBV6-5	TRBJ2-1	NA
CASSSEVNEQFF	TGTGCCAGCAGCTCAGAAGTCAATGAGCAGTTCTTC	few	TRBV13	TRBJ2-1	NA
CSARVAFQETQYF	TGCAGTGCTAGAGTTGCGTTCCAAGAGACCCAGTACTTC	many	TRBV20-1	TRBJ2-5	NA
CASSPVGLAGRDSYNEQFF	TGTGCCAGCAGCCCTGTTGGGCTAGCGGGACGAGACTCCTACAATGAGCAGTTCTTC	many	TRBV7-2	TRBJ2-1	TRBD2
CASSSTGTSYEQYF	TGTGCCAGCAGCTCGACAGGGACTAGCTACGAGCAGTACTTC	many	TRBV7-9	TRBJ2-7	NA
CASSRPRSGTGNNEQFF	TGCGCCAGCAGCCGCCCGAGGAGCGGGACAGGGAATAATGAGCAGTTCTTC	many	TRBV5-1	TRBJ2-1	TRBD1
CASSPPVTGANVLTF	TGTGCCAGCAGTCCTCCCGTTACTGGGGCCAACGTCCTGACTTTC	many	TRBV12-3/TRBV12-4	TRBJ2-6	NA
CASSLGHQINTEAFF	TGTGCCAGCAGTTTGGGACACCAAATCAACACTGAAGCTTTCTTT	NA	TRBV12-3/TRBV12-4	TRBJ1-1	NA
CASSFRDRASYEQYF	TGTGCCAGCAGCTTCCGGGACAGGGCCTCGTACGAGCAGTACTTC	many	TRBV7-9	TRBJ2-7	TRBD1
CASSPRDTSYEQYF	TGTGCCAGCAGCCCCCGGGACACCTCCTACGAGCAGTACTTC	many	TRBV7-6	TRBJ2-7	NA